These T cell receptor beta chains were read from a single sample in a study of blood T cell repertoires in COVID-19. Clones were sequenced by immunoSEQ multiplex PCR, and TCRdb holds only the in-frame ones, with some missing. The sample gives about 42,000 clones, 75% to 80% of which show up once; over 25% is in the top ten. Sequencing used peripheral blood. The source of these receptors is a woman in her sixties or seventies with acute or convalescent COVID-19. The CDR3 runs from the conserved cysteine through the conserved F or W. A D gene is named only where the DNA matches it firmly. Size is stated for part of the rows, as once, few or many counts, or as a class when the clone is expanded.

clone_size d_call j_call v_call cdr3_aa cdr3_nt
- TRBD1 TRBJ1-1 TRBV2 CASSAWTGTEAFF TGTGCCAGCAGTGCCTGGACAGGGACTGAAGCTTTCTTT
- - TRBJ2-7 TRBV11-2 CASSPGTLYEQYF TGTGCCAGCAGTCCCGGGACACTCTACGAGCAGTACTTC
few TRBD2 TRBJ2-5 TRBV7-3 CASSPIGGGTQYF TGTGCCAGCAGCCCCATCGGGGGGGGGACCCAGTACTTC
- - TRBJ2-7 TRBV4-2 CASSSTEGVAFEQYF TGTGCCAGCAGCTCCACGGAAGGGGTCGCTTTCGAGCAGTACTTC
once - TRBJ2-5 TRBV7-9 CASSLDSPAQYF TGTGCCAGCAGCTTAGACAGTCCGGCCCAGTACTTC
- - TRBJ1-5 TRBV28 CASSKISPGSNQPQHF TGTGCCAGCAGTAAAATTTCCCCAGGAAGCAATCAGCCCCAGCATTTT
- - TRBJ1-2 TRBV30 CLQATNYGYTF TGTTTACAGGCAACTAACTATGGCTACACCTTC
- TRBD1 TRBJ2-1 TRBV2 CASREWRGGLKQFF TGTGCCAGCAGGGAATGGCGAGGGGGCCTTAAGCAGTTCTTC
many TRBD1 TRBJ2-3 TRBV18 CASSPPEGQGVEDTQYF TGTGCCAGCTCACCACCGGAGGGACAGGGTGTAGAAGATACGCAGTATTTT
- TRBD2 TRBJ2-7 TRBV10-3 CAISVGLAGRREQYF TGTGCCATCAGTGTAGGACTAGCGGGGAGGAGGGAGCAGTACTTC
- TRBD2 TRBJ2-5 TRBV30 CASGRGLQETQYF TGTGCCTCAGGGAGGGGCCTCCAAGAGACCCAGTACTTC
- - TRBJ2-2 TRBV19 CASSNWGLPVGANTGELFF TGTGCCAGTAGTAATTGGGGGCTGCCGGTGGGGGCGAACACCGGGGAGCTGTTTTTT
- - TRBJ1-3 TRBV5-1 CASSLASRENTIYF TGCGCCAGCAGCTTGGCGTCCAGGGAAAACACCATATATTTT
- TRBD1 TRBJ1-2 TRBV5-4 CASSSLQGMSYTF TGTGCCAGCAGCTCCTTACAGGGGATGAGCTACACCTTC
once - TRBJ2-2 TRBV18 CASSPPSLSQANTGELFF TGTGCCAGCTCACCTCCGAGTTTGAGCCAAGCGAACACCGGGGAGCTGTTTTTT
- TRBD2 TRBJ2-3 TRBV4-1 CASSASGGPTDTQYF TGCGCCAGCAGCGCCAGCGGGGGGCCAACGGATACGCAGTATTTT
- - TRBJ1-1 TRBV5-1 CASSEDRSTEAFF TGCGCCAGCAGCGAAGACAGGAGCACTGAAGCTTTCTTT
- - TRBJ2-7 TRBV4-2 CASSQVGGEQYF TGTGCCAGCAGCCAGGTAGGGGGCGAGCAGTACTTC
many TRBD1 TRBJ2-7 TRBV30 CACRDRSIHEQYF TGTGCCTGCCGGGACAGGAGTATCCACGAGCAGTACTTC
- TRBD1 TRBJ2-7 TRBV9 CASSVEDRAPYEQYF TGTGCCAGCAGCGTAGAGGACAGGGCACCCTACGAGCAGTACTTC
- - TRBJ1-1 TRBV5-4 CASSFRQGTRMNTEAFF TGTGCCAGCAGCTTTCGCCAGGGAACGCGCATGAACACTGAAGCTTTCTTT
once - TRBJ1-5 TRBV4-1 CASSQGLNRAGLPQHF TGCGCCAGCAGCCAAGGTCTCAACAGGGCCGGGCTGCCCCAGCATTTT
- TRBD1 TRBJ2-7 TRBV30 CAWSGGQGSYEQYF TGTGCCTGGAGCGGGGGACAGGGCTCCTACGAGCAGTACTTC
- TRBD2 TRBJ2-1 TRBV9 CASSEGLVGNNEQFF TGTGCCAGCAGCGAAGGACTAGTCGGAAACAATGAGCAGTTCTTC
few TRBD1 TRBJ1-5 TRBV19 CASSMETGKLSPQHF TGTGCCAGTAGTATGGAGACAGGGAAGCTGTCGCCCCAGCATTTT
- TRBD2 TRBJ2-5 TRBV27 CASSLDARGGGETQYF TGTGCCAGCAGTTTAGACGCACGCGGGGGTGGGGAGACCCAGTACTTC
many - TRBJ1-6 TRBV7-9 CASSLEGSALHF TGTGCCAGCAGCTTAGAGGGGTCAGCCCTCCACTTT
- - TRBJ1-1 TRBV5-1 CASSLPGLNTEAFF TGCGCCAGCAGCTTGCCAGGCCTGAACACTGAAGCTTTCTTT
medium-sized - TRBJ1-1 TRBV19 CASSMIGVEAFF TGTGCCAGTAGTATGATTGGAGTTGAAGCTTTCTTT
- - TRBJ2-1 TRBV11-2 CASEQASLEREQFF TGTGCCAGCGAGCAGGCGAGCTTAGAAAGGGAGCAGTTCTTC
large - TRBJ1-4 TRBV7-2 CASSLGEANEKLFF TGTGCCAGCAGCCTAGGGGAGGCTAATGAAAAACTGTTTTTT
- TRBD1 TRBJ2-7 TRBV28 CASSRTGYEQYF TGTGCCAGCAGCCGGACAGGGTACGAGCAGTACTTC